A single sample is the source of the 18 T cell receptor beta chains below, sequenced in a study of cytomegalovirus exposure and HLA in healthy donors. Generated by immunoSEQ multiplex PCR, the TCRdb table keeps only in-frame clones and is missing some. The sample lists hundreds of thousands of clones; roughly 90% were seen once. The material sequenced was PBMCs. The source of these receptors is a woman between 18 and 29 years old in good health and CMV-seronegative.

The chain carries TRBV15 and TRBJ2-7; 9 nucleotides match TRBD2. The CDR3 sequence is 16 residues long. The ends lost 0 bases at V and 2 bases at J; junction bases unmatched: 5. Germline-derived CDR1 and CDR2 are LNHNV and YYDKDF (reference sequence). The CDR3 reads CATSRDKPSGTYEQYF. DNA of the CDR3: TGTGCCACCAGCAGAGATAAGCCTAGCGGGACCTACGAGCAGTACTTC.

This clone occurred a few times. The CDR3 is CASSPGQGLYEQYF. The CDR3 nucleotides are TGTGCCAGCAGTCCAGGACAGGGGCTGTACGAGCAGTACTTC. V gene TRBV27 combines with J gene TRBJ2-7, with 9 bases aligning to TRBD1. The germline V gene has CDR1 MNHEY and CDR2 SMNVEV (reference sequence). Trimming cost V 5 bases and J 4 bases; bases outside gene matches: 6. This CDR3 has 14 residues.

J is TRBJ2-7 and V is TRBV5-1, with 9 nucleotides matching TRBD1. V gave up 1 base and J gave up 7 bases; unmatched junction bases: 9. Per germline, CDR1 SGHRS and CDR2 YFSETQ. The CDR3 extends over 15 amino acids. CDR3 amino acids: CASSLRDRDPREQYF. CDR3 sequence (DNA): TGCGCCAGCAGCTTGAGGGACAGGGACCCGCGTGAGCAGTACTTC.

J is TRBJ2-2 and V is TRBV6-5; possible D gene TRBD2, 5 bases. Germline V gene sequence: CDR1 MNHEY, CDR2 SVGAGI. The V end was cut by 2 bases, the J end by 6 bases, with 13 bases between. This CDR3 is built from 15 residues. In DNA, the CDR3 is TGTGCCAGCAGTTACGTCGGGGTTAACGCCGGGGAGCTGTTTTTT. It specifies CASSYVGVNAGELFF.

The rearrangement uses TRBV14 and TRBJ2-7; D not resolved. The CDR3 extends over 15 amino acids. Deletions cut 1 base from V and 0 bases from J, with 10 bases between. Germline loops: CDR1 SGHDN, CDR2 FVKESK. CDR3 amino acids: CASSQGRVLSYEQYF. The DNA of the CDR3 is TGTGCCAGCAGCCAAGGTCGGGTACTCTCCTACGAGCAGTACTTC.

J is TRBJ2-3 and V is TRBV27; the D gene is possibly TRBD2 (5 bases). Looked up from germline, CDR1 is MNHEY and CDR2 is SMNVEV (reference sequence). The CDR3 runs to 18 residues. Deletions cut 3 bases from V and 1 base from J, with 20 bases between. CDR3 residues: CASSLSSGTGSRTDTQYF. DNA for the CDR3: TGTGCCAGCAGTTTGTCCAGCGGCACGGGGTCGCGCACAGATACGCAGTATTTT.

This clone appeared once. The chain carries TRBV11-2 and TRBJ1-3; D gene uncertain. The CDR3 is 14 amino acids. V was shortened by 2 bases and J by 3 bases, with 8 bases between the two germline ends. Germline lookup yields CDR1 SGHAT and CDR2 FQNNGV. In DNA, the CDR3 is TGTGCCAGCAGCTTATCACAGCATGGAAACACCATATATTTT. It is translated as CASSLSQHGNTIYF.

This chain connects TRBV5-4 to TRBJ2-5, with a possible D match to TRBD1 (6 bases). CDR1 and CDR2 from the germline V gene are SGHNT and YYREEE (reference sequence). V was pared by 2 bases and J by 0 bases, with 8 bases between. The CDR3 loop spans 14 amino acids. The CDR3 reads CASSFGQYQETQYF. CDR3 nucleotides: TGTGCCAGCAGCTTTGGACAGTACCAAGAGACCCAGTACTTC.

The CDR3 bases are TGCAGTGCTAGAACAGGGGGTCGGCAGTACTTC. This translates into CSARTGGRQYF. The genes are TRBV20-1 and TRBJ2-7; 8 nucleotides line up with TRBD1. Germline trimming cut 2 bases from V and 9 bases from J; bases unmatched to any gene: 3. The V gene's germline CDR1 is DFQATT and CDR2 SNEGSKA (reference sequence). This CDR3 region has 11 residues.

The chain is built from TRBV28 and TRBJ1-2; no definite D call. The germline V gene encodes CDR1 MDHEN and CDR2 SYDVKM. CDR3 size: 13 residues. V shed 8 bases and J shed 6 bases, with 16 bases lying between them. For the CDR3, the DNA is TGTGCCAGCCGAAACAGAGGGCGGGATGGCTACACCTTC. This translates into CASRNRGRDGYTF.

In this sample, this clone turned up once. V gene TRBV5-6 combines with J gene TRBJ2-7, with D uncertain. This CDR3 has 13 amino acids. V was pared by 2 bases and J by 2 bases, with 8 bases between. The germline gives CDR1 SGHDT, CDR2 YYEEEE. The CDR3 nucleotides read TGTGCCAGCAGCTTAGGCGCGGCCTACGAGCAGTACTTC. Encoded protein: CASSLGAAYEQYF.

The rearrangement uses TRBV23-1 and TRBJ2-7; TRBD1 agrees at 7 bases. TRBV23-1 is noted as an ORF with a role that remains uncertain. The CDR3 length is 15 residues. With 6 bases clipped from V and 5 bases from J, the junction kept 13 bases outside the gene matches. The CDR3 reads CASRPPHRQGNEQYF. CDR3 sequence (DNA): TGCGCCAGCAGACCTCCCCACCGACAGGGAAACGAGCAGTACTTC.

In DNA form, the CDR3 reads TGTGCCACCAGCGGTGGACTAGCCCCTTACAATGAGCAGTTCTTC. This codes for CATSGGLAPYNEQFF. The chain has TRBV15 and TRBJ2-1, with 8 bases lining up with TRBD2. The V gene's germline CDR1 is LNHNV and CDR2 YYDKDF (reference sequence). After removal of 5 bases from V and 4 bases from J, the junction contained 7 bases not matched to a gene. This CDR3 contains 15 residues.

CDR3 protein: CASSIGQTNEQYF. Written as DNA, the CDR3 is TGTGCCAGTAGTATCGGACAAACCAACGAGCAGTACTTC. The chain carries TRBV19 and TRBJ2-7, with D perhaps matching TRBD1 (5 bases). V was clipped by 3 bases and J by 5 bases, with 11 bases between them. CDR1 LNHDA and CDR2 SQIVND come from the germline V gene (reference sequence). This CDR3 region has 13 residues.

The chain combines TRBV20-1 with TRBJ2-1, with a possible D match to TRBD2 (5 bases). This CDR3 has 10 residues. The germline V gene has CDR1 DFQATT and CDR2 SNEGSKA (reference sequence). V dropped 8 bases and J dropped 5 bases, with 7 bases sitting between them. DNA for the CDR3: TGCAGTCACGGGGACAATGAGCAGTTCTTC. It specifies CSHGDNEQFF.

This chain uses TRBV6-5 with TRBJ1-1; TRBD1 matches 8 bases. V lost 0 bases and J lost 2; bases outside the gene matches: 5. The CDR3 contains 16 residues. Germline CDR1 MNHEY, CDR2 SVGAGI. CDR3 sequence: CASSYSRTGFNTEAFF. In DNA, the CDR3 is TGTGCCAGCAGTTACTCCCGGACAGGGTTTAACACTGAAGCTTTCTTT.

This chain uses TRBV5-1 with TRBJ2-3; 9 positions match TRBD2. With 7 bases clipped from V and 4 bases from J, the junction kept 10 bases outside the gene matches. In germline, CDR1 is SGHRS, CDR2 YFSETQ. The CDR3 has 15 residues. In DNA, the CDR3 is TGCGCCAGCCGCGCAGGACTAGCGAGCCCAGATACGCAGTATTTT. Amino acids: CASRAGLASPDTQYF.

This clone appeared a few times. The chain employs TRBV7-3 and TRBJ2-2; the D is unclear. Germline lookup yields CDR1 SGHTA and CDR2 FQGTGA. There are 13 residues in the CDR3. Trimming removed 6 bases from V and 7 bases from J, with 12 bases in between. CDR3 sequence (DNA): TGTGCCAGCAGTTTCGGAGTAGGCGGGGAGCTGTTTTTT. It codes for CASSFGVGGELFF. Drawing the rest from reference TRBV7-3 and TRBJ2-2, the complete variable domain is GAGVSQTPSNKVTEKGKYVELRCDPISGHTALYWYRQSLGQGPEFLIYFQGTGAADDSGLPNDRFFAVRPEGSVSTLKIQRTERGDSAVYLCASSFGVGGELFFGEGSRLTVL.